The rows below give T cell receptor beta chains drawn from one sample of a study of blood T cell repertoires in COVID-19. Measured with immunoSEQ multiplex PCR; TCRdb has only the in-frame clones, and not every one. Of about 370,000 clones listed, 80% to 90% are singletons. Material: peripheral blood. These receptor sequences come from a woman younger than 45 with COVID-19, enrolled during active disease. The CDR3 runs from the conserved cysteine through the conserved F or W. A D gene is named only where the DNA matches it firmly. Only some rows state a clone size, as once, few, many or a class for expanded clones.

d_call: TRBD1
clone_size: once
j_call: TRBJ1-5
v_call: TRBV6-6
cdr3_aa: CASSKGQLSNQPQHF
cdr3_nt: TGTGCCAGCAGCAAGGGACAGCTTAGCAATCAGCCCCAGCATTTT

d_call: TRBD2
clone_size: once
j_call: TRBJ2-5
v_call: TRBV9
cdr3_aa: CASSAAGGRTQYF
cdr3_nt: TGTGCCAGCAGCGCCGCGGGGGGTCGGACCCAGTACTTC

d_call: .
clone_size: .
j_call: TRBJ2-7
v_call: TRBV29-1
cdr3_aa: CSVGQGRYEQYF
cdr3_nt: TGCAGCGTTGGTCAGGGAAGATACGAGCAGTACTTC

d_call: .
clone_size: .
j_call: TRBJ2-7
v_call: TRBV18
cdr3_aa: CASSPPAGGKEQYF
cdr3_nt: TGTGCCAGCTCACCACCGGCAGGGGGGAAGGAGCAGTACTTC

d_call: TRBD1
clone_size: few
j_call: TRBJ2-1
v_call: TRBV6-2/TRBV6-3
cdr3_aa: CASSYSLGTDAYNEQFF
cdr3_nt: TGTGCCAGCAGTTACTCGCTCGGGACAGACGCCTACAATGAGCAGTTCTTC

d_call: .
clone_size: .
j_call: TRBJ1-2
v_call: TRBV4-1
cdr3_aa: CASSPRQGNYGYTF
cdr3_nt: TGCGCCAGCAGTCCGAGGCAGGGTAACTATGGCTACACCTTC

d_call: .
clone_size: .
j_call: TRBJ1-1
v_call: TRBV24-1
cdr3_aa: CATRMRSSTEAFF
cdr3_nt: TGTGCCACCAGGATGAGGAGTAGCACTGAAGCTTTCTTT

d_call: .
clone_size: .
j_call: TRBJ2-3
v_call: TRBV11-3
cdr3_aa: CASSPRASVHHTDTQYF
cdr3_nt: TGTGCCAGCAGCCCGCGGGCTAGCGTACACCACACAGATACGCAGTATTTT

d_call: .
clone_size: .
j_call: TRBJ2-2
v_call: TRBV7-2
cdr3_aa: CASSPRRVRGTGELFF
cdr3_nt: TGTGCCAGCAGCCCAAGGAGGGTGAGGGGCACCGGGGAGCTGTTTTTT

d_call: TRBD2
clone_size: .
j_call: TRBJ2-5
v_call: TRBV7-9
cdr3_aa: CASSFAGLAGQETQYF
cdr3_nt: TGTGCCAGCAGCTTTGCGGGGCTAGCGGGACAGGAGACCCAGTACTTC

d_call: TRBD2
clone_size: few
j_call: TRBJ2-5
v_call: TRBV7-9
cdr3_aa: CASSLGLAGWGETQYF
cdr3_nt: TGTGCCAGCAGCTTAGGACTAGCGGGTTGGGGAGAGACCCAGTACTTC

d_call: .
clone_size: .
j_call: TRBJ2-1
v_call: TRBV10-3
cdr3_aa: CAISESVLTEPDNEQFF
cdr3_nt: TGTGCCATCAGTGAGTCGGTACTGACAGAACCTGACAATGAGCAGTTCTTC

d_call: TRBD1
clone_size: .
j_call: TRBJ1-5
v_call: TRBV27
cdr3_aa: CASSPGTVGQPQHF
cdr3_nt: TGTGCCAGCAGTCCCGGGACAGTCGGTCAGCCCCAGCATTTT

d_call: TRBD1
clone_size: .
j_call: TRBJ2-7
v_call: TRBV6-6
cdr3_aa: CASRGQGIDEQYF
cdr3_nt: TGTGCCAGCAGGGGACAGGGAATCGACGAGCAGTACTTC

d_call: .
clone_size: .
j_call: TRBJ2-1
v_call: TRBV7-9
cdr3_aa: CASSPYEQFF
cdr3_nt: TGTGCCAGCAGCCCGTATGAGCAGTTCTTC

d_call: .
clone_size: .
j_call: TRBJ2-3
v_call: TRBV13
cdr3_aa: CASSLVVPRYTDTQYF
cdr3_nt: TGTGCCAGCAGCTTAGTTGTGCCTCGCTACACAGATACGCAGTATTTT

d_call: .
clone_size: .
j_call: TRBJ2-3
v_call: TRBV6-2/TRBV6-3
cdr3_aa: CASSWAGTDTQYF
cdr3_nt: TGTGCCAGCAGCTGGGCAGGCACAGATACGCAGTATTTT

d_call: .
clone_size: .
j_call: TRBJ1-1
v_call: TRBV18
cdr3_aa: CASSPRAMNTEAFF
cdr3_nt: TGTGCCAGCTCACCCAGGGCAATGAACACTGAAGCTTTCTTT

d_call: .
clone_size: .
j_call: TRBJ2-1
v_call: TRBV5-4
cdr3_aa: CASSFNRVRFF
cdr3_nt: TGTGCCAGCAGCTTTAATAGAGTGAGATTCTTC

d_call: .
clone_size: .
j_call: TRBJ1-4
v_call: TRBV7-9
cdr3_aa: CASSLRKPPKGGTNEKLFF
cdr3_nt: TGTGCCAGCAGCTTACGTAAACCACCTAAGGGGGGGACTAATGAAAAACTGTTTTTT

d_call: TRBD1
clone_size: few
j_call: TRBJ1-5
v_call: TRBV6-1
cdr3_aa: CASSERGTGGDGQPQHF
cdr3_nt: TGTGCCAGCAGTGAGAGGGGGACAGGGGGAGACGGGCAGCCCCAGCATTTT

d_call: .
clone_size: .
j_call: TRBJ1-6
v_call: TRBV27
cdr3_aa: CASTPSSSYNSPLHF
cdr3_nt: TGTGCCAGCACCCCTTCCAGCTCCTATAATTCACCCCTCCACTTT

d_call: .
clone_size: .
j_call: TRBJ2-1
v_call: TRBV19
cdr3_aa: CASTYRPGANNEQFF
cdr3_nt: TGTGCCAGTACCTATCGGCCGGGAGCTAACAATGAGCAGTTCTTC

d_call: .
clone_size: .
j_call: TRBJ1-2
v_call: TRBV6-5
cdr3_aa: CARPPRGGYTF
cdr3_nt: TGTGCCAGGCCGCCCAGGGGCGGCTACACCTTC

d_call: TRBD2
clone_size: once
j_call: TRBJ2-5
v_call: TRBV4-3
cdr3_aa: CASSQDVGGDETQYF
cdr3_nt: TGCGCCAGCAGCCAAGATGTGGGGGGGGACGAGACCCAGTACTTC

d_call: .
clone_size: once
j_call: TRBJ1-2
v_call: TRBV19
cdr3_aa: CASSETGSSVYGYTF
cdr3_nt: TGTGCCAGTAGCGAAACAGGGTCGTCGGTGTATGGCTACACCTTC

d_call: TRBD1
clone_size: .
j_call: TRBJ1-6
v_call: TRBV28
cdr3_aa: CASRLDRGLDNSPLHF
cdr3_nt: TGTGCCAGCAGGCTAGACAGGGGGCTGGATAATTCACCCCTCCACTTT

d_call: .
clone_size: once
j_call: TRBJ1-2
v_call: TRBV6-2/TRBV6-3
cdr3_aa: CASSWGPRSPRNGYTF
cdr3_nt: TGTGCCAGCAGCTGGGGCCCGAGGTCCCCACGCAATGGCTACACCTTC

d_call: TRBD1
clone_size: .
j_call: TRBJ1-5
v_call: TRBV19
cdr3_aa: CASSPDRGPSQPQHF
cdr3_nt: TGTGCCAGTAGTCCAGACAGGGGCCCCAGTCAGCCCCAGCATTTT